Many counts were recorded for the clone carrying this TCR beta chain. Its antigen is still unknown. J gave up 5 bases and V 3 bases, and 5 bases lay outside the gene matches. Germline-derived CDR1 and CDR2 are ENHRY and SYGVKD. The CDR3 is 14 residues long. The data belong to a study of T-cell reconstitution after alpha-beta-depleted transplantation in children. Study findings and constraints: At the one-year point after transplant, T-cell counts and TCRbeta diversity were found to come mostly from T cells that had been newly produced. Alpha-beta T cells about two months after transplant reportedly derived from several hundred expanded graft clones. Surviving thymic progenitors and recipient T cells were the source of high TCRbeta diversity at day 60 in some patients.

Unique molecular identifiers were used to barcode this TCRbeta library. TCRdb fed the PCR reads into MiXCR, producing one record per CDR3 protein. The sample carries hundreds of thousands of distinct CDR3 sequences, about a quarter recorded once. This TCR was sampled from a girl aged 2 to 9 with Fanconi anemia, due to receive a stem cell transplant. This sample comprised PBMCs, obtained before TCRalphabeta/CD19-depleted stem cell transplant. The J gene is TRBJ2-3, the V gene TRBV10-3; 7 bases align to TRBD2. This CDR3 reads CAISDAGEGDTQYF. The CDR3 DNA sequence: TGTGCCATCAGTGACGCGGGAGAAGGAGATACGCAGTATTTT.